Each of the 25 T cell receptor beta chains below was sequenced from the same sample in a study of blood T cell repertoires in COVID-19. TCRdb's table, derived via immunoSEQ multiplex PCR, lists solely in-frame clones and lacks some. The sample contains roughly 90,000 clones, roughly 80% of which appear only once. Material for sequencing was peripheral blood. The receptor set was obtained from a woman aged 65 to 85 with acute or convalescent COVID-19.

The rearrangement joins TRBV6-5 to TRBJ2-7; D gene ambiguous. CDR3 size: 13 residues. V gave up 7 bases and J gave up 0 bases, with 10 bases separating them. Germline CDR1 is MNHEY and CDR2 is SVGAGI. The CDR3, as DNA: TGTGCCAGCACCTCGCGATTCTCCTACGAGCAGTACTTC. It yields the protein CASTSRFSYEQYF.

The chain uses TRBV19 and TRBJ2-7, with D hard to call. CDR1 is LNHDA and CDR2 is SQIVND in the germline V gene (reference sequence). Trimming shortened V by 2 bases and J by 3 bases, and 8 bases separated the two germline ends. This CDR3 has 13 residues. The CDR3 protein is CASSITIGYEQYF. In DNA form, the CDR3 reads TGTGCCAGTAGTATAACTATCGGCTACGAGCAGTACTTC.

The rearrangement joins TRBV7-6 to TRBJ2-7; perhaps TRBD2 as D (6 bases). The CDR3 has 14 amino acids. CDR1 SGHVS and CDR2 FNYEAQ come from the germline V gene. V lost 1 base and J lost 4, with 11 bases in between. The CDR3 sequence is CASSLVPSAYEQYF. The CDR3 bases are TGTGCCAGCAGCTTAGTACCTAGCGCGTACGAGCAGTACTTC.

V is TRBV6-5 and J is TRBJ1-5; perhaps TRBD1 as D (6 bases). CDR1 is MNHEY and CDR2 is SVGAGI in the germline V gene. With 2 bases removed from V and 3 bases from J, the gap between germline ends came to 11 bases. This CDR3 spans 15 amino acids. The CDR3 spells CASSYQQGTNQPQHF. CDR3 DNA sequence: TGTGCCAGCAGTTACCAACAGGGAACCAATCAGCCCCAGCATTTT.

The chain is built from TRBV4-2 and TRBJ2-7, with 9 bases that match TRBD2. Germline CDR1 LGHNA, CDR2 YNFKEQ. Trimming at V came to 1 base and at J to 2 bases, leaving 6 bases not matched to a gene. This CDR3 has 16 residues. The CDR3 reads CASSQGVASGTYEQYF. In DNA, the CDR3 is TGTGCCAGCAGCCAAGGGGTGGCTAGCGGGACCTACGAGCAGTACTTC.

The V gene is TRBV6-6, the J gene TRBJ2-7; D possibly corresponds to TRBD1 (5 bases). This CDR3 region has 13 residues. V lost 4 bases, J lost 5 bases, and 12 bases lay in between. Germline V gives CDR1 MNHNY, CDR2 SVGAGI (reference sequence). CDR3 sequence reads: CASSSRVIDEQYF. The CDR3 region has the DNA TGTGCCAGCAGTTCCAGGGTGATCGACGAGCAGTACTTC.

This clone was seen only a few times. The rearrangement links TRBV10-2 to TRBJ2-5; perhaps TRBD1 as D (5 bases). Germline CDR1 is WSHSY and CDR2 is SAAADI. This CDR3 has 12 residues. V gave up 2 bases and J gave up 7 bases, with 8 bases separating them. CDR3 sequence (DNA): TGCGCCAGCAGTGAGCAGGGATGGACCCAGTACTTC. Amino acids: CASSEQGWTQYF.

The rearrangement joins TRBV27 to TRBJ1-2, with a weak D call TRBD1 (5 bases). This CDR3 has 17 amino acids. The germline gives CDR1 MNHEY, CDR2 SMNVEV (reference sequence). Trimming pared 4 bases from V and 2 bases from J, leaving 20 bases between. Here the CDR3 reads CASSSTLRRGPNYGYTF. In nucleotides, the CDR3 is TGTGCCAGCAGTTCCACCCTTAGGAGGGGACCGAACTATGGCTACACCTTC.

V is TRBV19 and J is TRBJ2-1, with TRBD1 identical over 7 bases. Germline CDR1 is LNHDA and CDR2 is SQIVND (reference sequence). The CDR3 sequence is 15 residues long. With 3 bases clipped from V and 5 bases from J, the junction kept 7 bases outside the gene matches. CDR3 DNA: TGTGCCAGTAGTATGAGGACAGGCCGTAACAATGAGCAGTTCTTC. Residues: CASSMRTGRNNEQFF.

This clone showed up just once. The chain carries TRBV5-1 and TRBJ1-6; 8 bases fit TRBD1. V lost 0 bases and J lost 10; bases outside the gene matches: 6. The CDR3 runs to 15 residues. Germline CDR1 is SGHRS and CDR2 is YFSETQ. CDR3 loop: CASSLGTGQGSPLHF. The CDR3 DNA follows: TGCGCCAGCAGCTTGGGGACAGGGCAGGGGTCACCCCTCCACTTT.

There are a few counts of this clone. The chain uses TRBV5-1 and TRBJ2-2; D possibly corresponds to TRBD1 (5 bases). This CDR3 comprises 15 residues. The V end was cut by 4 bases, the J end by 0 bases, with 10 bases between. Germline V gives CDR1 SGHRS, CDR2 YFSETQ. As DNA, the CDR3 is TGCGCCAGCAGCGCACAGGTAGCGAACACCGGGGAGCTGTTTTTT. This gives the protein CASSAQVANTGELFF.

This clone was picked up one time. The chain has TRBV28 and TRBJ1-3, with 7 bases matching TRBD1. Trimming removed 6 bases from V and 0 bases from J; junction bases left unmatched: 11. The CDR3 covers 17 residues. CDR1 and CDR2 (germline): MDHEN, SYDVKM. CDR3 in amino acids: CASRWGDSSNSGNTIYF. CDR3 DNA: TGTGCCAGCAGGTGGGGGGACAGCTCCAACTCTGGAAACACCATATATTTT.

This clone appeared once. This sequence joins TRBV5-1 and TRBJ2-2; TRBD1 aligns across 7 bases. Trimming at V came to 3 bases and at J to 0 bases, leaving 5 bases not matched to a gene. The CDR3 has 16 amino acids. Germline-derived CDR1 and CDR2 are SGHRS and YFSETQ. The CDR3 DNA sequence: TGCGCCAGCAGCTCCCGACAGGGAGCGAACACCGGGGAGCTGTTTTTT. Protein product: CASSSRQGANTGELFF.

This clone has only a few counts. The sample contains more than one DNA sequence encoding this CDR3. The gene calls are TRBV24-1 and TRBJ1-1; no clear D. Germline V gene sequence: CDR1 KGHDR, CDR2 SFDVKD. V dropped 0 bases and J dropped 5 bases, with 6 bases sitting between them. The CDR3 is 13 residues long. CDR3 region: CATSDLRGTEAFF. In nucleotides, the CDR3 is TGTGCCACCAGTGATTTGAGAGGGACTGAAGCTTTCTTT.

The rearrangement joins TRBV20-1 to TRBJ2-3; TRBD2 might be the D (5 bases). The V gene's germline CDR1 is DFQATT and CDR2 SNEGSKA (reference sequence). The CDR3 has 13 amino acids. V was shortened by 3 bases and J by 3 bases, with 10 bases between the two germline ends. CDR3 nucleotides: TGCAGTGCTAGTGGTCCGGGGACAGATACGCAGTATTTT. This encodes CSASGPGTDTQYF.

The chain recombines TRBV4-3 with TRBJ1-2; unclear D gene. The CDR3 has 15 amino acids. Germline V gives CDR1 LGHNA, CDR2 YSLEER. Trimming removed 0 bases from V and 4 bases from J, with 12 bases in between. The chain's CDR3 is CASSQEFGGVYGYTF. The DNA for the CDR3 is TGCGCCAGCAGCCAAGAGTTTGGAGGTGTCTATGGCTACACCTTC.

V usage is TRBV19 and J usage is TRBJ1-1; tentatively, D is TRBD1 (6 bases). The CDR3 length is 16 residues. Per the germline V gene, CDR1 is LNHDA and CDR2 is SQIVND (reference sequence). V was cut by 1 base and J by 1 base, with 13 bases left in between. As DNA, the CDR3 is TGTGCCAGTAGTATAGCGTTGACAGGTGCGAACACTGAAGCTTTCTTT. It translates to CASSIALTGANTEAFF.

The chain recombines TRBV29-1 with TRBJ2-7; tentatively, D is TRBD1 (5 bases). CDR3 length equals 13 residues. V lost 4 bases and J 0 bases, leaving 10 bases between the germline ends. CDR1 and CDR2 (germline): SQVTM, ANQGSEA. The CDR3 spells CSVVQGFSYEQYF. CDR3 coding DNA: TGCAGCGTTGTGCAGGGATTCTCCTACGAGCAGTACTTC.

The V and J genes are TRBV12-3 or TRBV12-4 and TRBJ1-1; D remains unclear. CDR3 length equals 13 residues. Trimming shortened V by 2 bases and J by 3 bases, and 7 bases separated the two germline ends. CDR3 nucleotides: TGTGCCAGCAGTTTAAGAGGTTACACTGAAGCTTTCTTT. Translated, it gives CASSLRGYTEAFF.

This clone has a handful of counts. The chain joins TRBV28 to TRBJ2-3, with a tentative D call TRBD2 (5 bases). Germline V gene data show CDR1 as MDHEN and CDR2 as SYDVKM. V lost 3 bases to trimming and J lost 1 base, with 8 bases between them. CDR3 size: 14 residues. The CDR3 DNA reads TGTGCCAGCAGTTTTAGCGTGGGCACAGATACGCAGTATTTT. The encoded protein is CASSFSVGTDTQYF.

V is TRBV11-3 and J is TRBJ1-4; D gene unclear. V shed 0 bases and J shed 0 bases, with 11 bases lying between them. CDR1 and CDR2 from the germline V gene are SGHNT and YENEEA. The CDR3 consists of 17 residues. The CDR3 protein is CASSLDSNLATNEKLFF. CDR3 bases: TGTGCCAGCAGCTTAGATAGTAACCTTGCAACTAATGAAAAACTGTTTTTT.

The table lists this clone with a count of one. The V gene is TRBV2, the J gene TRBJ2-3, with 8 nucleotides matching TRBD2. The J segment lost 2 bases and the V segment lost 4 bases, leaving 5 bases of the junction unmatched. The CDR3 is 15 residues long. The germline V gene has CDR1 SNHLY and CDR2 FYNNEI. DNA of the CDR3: TGTGCCAGCAGTGTTTCCGGGAGGGACACAGATACGCAGTATTTT. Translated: CASSVSGRDTDTQYF.

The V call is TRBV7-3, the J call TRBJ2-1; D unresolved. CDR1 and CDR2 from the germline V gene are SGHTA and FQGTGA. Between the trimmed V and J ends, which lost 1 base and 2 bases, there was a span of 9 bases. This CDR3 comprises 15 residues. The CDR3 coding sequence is TGTGCCAGCAGCTTAAGCTTCGCTACCTACAATGAGCAGTTCTTC. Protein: CASSLSFATYNEQFF. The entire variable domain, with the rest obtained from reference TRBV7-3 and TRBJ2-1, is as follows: GAGVSQTPSNKVTEKGKYVELRCDPISGHTALYWYRQSLGQGPEFLIYFQGTGAADDSGLPNDRFFAVRPEGSVSTLKIQRTERGDSAVYLCASSLSFATYNEQFFGPGTRLTVL.

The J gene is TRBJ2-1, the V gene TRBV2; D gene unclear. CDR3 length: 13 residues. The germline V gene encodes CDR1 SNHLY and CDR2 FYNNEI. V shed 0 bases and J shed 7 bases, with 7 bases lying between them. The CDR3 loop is CASSEANGNEQFF. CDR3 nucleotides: TGTGCCAGCAGTGAAGCCAACGGGAATGAGCAGTTCTTC.

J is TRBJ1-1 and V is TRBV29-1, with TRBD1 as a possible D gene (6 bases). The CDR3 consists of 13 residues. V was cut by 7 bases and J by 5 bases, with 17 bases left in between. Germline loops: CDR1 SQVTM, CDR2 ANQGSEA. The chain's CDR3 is CSETKTGNTEAFF. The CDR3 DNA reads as TGCAGCGAGACAAAAACAGGGAATACTGAAGCTTTCTTT.